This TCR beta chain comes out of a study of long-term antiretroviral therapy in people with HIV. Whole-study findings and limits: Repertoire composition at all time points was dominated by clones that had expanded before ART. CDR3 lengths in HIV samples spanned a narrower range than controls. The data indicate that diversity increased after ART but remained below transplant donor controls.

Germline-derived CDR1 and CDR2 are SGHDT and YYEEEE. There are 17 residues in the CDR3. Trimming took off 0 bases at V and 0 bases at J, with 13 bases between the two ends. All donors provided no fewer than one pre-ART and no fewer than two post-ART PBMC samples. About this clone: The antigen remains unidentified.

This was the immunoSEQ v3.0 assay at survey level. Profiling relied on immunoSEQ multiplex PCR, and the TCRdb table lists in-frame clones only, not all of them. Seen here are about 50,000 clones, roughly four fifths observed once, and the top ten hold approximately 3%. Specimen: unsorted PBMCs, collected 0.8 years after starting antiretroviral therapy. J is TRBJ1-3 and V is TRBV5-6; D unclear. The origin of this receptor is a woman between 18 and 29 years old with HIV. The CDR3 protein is CASSLAPGSFSGNTIYF. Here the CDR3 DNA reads TGTGCCAGCAGCTTGGCCCCCGGATCCTTCTCTGGAAACACCATATATTTT.